This TCR beta chain was found in a study of Graves' ophthalmopathy and Graves' hyperthyroidism. Overall study context: Hyperthyroidism qualified as stable when ophthalmopathy did not develop within 18 months of follow-up.

The TCR beta CDR3 regions underwent amplification from RNA transcripts. Amplification began with first-round RT-PCR using HTBI primers, then second-round multiplex PCR was performed. TCRdb processed the multiplex PCR reads anew with MiXCR; each CDR3 protein has one entry. The table has a few hundred thousand distinct CDR3 sequences, less than 40% seen once; the top ten hold 3.5% to 5%. The V and J ends lost 5 bases and 5 bases respectively, with 15 bases between them. The CDR3 has 13 amino acids. CDR1 and CDR2 from the germline V gene are SQVTM and ANQGSEA. This clonotype showed up many times. The source material was peripheral blood or thyroid tissue (not recorded which). The sequence came from an adult man with Graves' hyperthyroidism. V gene TRBV29-1 combines with J gene TRBJ2-5, with D maybe TRBD2 (6 bases). In DNA form, the CDR3 reads TGCAGCGTTTGGAGGGTGGGTTTGGAGACCCAGTACTTC. Translating it yields CSVWRVGLETQYF. The whole variable domain, remainder taken from reference TRBV29-1 and TRBJ2-5, is SAVISQKPSRDICQRGTSLTIQCQVDSQVTMMFWYRQQPGQSLTLIATANQGSEATYESGFVIDKFPISRPNLTFSTLTVSNMSPEDSSIYLCSVWRVGLETQYFGPGTRLLVL.